This TCR beta chain is drawn from a study of T-cell reconstitution after alpha-beta-depleted transplantation in children. With regard to this clonotype: A much larger clone sits a single nucleotide away, making a read error possible.

Construction of the TCRbeta library involved unique molecular identifiers. One entry per CDR3 protein results from TCRdb running MiXCR on the PCR reads. Seen here are roughly 280,000 distinct CDR3 sequences, roughly 11% observed once, and the top ten hold roughly a quarter. The CDR3 loop spans 15 amino acids. The sequencing used peripheral blood, collected 180 days after TCRalphabeta/CD19-depleted stem cell transplant. The TCR was taken from a male patient under 10 years old who had a stem cell transplant for chronic granulomatous disease, so the T cells may come from the graft donor. The rearrangement uses TRBV12-3 or TRBV12-4 and TRBJ2-4; unclear D gene. This CDR3 reads CASSLGQKAKNILYF. The CDR3 DNA reads TGTGCCAGCAGTTTAGGGCAGAAAGCCAAAAACATTCTGTACTTC.